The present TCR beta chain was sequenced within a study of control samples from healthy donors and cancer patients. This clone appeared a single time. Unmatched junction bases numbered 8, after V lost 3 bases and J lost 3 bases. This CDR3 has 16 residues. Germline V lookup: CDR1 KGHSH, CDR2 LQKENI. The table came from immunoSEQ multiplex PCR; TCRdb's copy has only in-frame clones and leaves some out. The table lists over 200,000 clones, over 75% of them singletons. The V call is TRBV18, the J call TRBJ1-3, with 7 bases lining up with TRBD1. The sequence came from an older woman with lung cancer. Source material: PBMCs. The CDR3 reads CASSPRQGFGGNTIYF. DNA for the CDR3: TGTGCCAGCTCACCTCGACAGGGTTTCGGTGGAAACACCATATATTTT. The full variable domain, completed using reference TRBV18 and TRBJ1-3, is NAGVMQNPRHLVRRRGQEARLRCSPMKGHSHVYWYRQLPEEGLKFMVYLQKENIIDESGMPKERFSAEFPKEGPSILRIQQVVRGDSAAYFCASSPRQGFGGNTIYFGEGSWLTVV.